Here is one T cell receptor beta chain with its context. What it binds is not known. The V gene's germline CDR1 is MNHEY and CDR2 SVGAGI. Trimming pared 9 bases from V and 0 bases from J, leaving 11 bases between. CDR3 length: 14 residues. This entry comes from a study of cytomegalovirus exposure and HLA in healthy donors. Study-level points and caveats: Across donors, most TCRs were seen rarely, yet some public ones were widespread.

Use of 60 Vbeta and 13 Jbeta primers characterized the PCR. The repertoire was sequenced with immunoSEQ multiplex PCR; TCRdb's copy has only in-frame clones and lacks some. The repertoire includes under 250,000 clones, around 80% of them detected once, and 3.5% to 4% sits in the top ten. The TCR originated in a male donor in good health and CMV-seronegative. The sample taken for sequencing was PBMCs. This chain joins TRBV6-5 and TRBJ2-2; perhaps TRBD2 as D (5 bases). CDR3 sequence: CASSTGSNTGELFF. CDR3 sequence (DNA): TGTGCCAGTTCGACGGGATCGAACACCGGGGAGCTGTTTTTT.